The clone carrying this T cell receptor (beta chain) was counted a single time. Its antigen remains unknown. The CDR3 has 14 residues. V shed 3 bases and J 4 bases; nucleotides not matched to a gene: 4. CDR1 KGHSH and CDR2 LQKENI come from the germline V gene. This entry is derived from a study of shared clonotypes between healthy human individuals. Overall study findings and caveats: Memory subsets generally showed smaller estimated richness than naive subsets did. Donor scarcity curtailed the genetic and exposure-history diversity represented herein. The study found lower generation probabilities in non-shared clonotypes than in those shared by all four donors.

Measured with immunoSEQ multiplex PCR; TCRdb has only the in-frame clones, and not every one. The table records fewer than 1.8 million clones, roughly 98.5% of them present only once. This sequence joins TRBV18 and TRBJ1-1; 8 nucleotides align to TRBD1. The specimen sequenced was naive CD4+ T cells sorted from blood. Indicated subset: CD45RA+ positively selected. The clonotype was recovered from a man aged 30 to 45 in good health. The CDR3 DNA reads TGTGCCAGCTCACCGACAGGGGCCGGCACTGAAGCTTTCTTT. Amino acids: CASSPTGAGTEAFF.